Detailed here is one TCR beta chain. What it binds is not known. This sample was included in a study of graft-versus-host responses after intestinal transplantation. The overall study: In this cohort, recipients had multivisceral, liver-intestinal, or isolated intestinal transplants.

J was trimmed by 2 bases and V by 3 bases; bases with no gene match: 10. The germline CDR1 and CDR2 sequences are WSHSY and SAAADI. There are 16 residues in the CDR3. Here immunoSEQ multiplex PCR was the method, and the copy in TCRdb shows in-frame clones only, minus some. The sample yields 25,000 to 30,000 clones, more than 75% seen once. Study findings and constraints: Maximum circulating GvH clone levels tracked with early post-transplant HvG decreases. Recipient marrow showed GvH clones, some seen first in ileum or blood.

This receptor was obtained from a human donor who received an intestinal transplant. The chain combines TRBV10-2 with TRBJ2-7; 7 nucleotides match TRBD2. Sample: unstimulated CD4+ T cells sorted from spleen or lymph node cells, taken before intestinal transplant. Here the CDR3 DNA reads TGCGCCAGCAGTGATAGTCGAGCGGGAAGCGCCTACGAGCAGTACTTC. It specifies CASSDSRAGSAYEQYF.